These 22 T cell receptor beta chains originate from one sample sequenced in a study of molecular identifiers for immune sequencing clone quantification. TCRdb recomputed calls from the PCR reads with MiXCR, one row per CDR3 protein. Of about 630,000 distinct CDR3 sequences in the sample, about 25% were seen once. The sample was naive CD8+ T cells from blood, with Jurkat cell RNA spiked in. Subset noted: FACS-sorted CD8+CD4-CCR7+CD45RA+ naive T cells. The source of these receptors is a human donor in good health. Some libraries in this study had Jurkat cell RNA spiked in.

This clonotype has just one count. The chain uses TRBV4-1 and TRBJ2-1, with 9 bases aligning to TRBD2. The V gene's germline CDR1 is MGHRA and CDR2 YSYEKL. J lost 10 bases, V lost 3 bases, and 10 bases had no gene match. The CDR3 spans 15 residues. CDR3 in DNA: TGCGCCAGCAGCCACAGTAAGCGGGAGGCCTACGAGCAGTTCTTC. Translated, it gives CASSHSKREAYEQFF.

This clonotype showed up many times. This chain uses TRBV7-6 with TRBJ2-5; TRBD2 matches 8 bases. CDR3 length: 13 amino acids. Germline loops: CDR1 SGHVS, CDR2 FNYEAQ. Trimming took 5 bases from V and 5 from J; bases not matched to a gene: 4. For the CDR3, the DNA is TGTGCCAGCAGCCCAGCGGGGGATGAGACCCAGTACTTC. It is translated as CASSPAGDETQYF.

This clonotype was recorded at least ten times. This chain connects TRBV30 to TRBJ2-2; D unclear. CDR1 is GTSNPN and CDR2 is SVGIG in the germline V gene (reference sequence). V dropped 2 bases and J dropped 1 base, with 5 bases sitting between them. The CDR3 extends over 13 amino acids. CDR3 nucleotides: TGTGCCTGGAGTATGAAGAACACCGGGGAGCTGTTTTTT. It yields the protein CAWSMKNTGELFF.

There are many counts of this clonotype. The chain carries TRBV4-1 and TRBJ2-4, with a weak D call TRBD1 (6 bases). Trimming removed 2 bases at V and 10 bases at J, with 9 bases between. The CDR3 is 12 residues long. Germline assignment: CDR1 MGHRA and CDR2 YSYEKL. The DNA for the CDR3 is TGCGCCAGCAGCCAAACACAGGGTATTCAGTACTTC. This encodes CASSQTQGIQYF.

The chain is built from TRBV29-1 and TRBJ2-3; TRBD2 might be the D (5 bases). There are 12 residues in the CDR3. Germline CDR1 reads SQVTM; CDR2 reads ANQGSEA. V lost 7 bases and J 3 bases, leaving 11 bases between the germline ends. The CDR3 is CSGERETDTQYF. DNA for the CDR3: TGCAGCGGGGAGAGGGAGACAGATACGCAGTATTTT.

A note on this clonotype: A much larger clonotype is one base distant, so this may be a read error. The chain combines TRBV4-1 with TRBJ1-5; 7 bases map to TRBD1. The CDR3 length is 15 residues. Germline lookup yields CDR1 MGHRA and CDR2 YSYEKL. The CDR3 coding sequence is TGCGCCAGCAGCCAGGCCGACAGGGCAGGTCAGCCCCAGCAATTT. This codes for CASSQADRAGQPQQF.

The CDR3 reads CASSRVLAGGLGTQYF. The CDR3 bases are TGTGCCAGTAGCAGAGTACTAGCGGGAGGGCTAGGGACCCAGTACTTC. The rearrangement links TRBV19 to TRBJ2-5, with TRBD2 identical over 13 bases. The CDR3 has 16 amino acids. With 6 bases clipped from V and 7 bases from J, the junction kept 11 bases outside the gene matches. Germline V gene lookup returns CDR1 LNHDA and CDR2 SQIVND (reference sequence).

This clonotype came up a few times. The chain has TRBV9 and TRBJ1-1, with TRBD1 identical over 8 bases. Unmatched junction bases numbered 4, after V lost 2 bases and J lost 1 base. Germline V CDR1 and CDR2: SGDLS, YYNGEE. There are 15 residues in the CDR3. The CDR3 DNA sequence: TGTGCCAGCAGCGTGAGCGACAGGGGGAACACTGAAGCTTTCTTT. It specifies CASSVSDRGNTEAFF.

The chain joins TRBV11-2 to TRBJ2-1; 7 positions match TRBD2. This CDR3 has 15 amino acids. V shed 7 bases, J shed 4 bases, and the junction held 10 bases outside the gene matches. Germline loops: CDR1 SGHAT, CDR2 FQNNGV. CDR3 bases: TGTGCCAGCACCCTGGGGGGAGGGCTTTACAATGAGCAGTTCTTC. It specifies CASTLGGGLYNEQFF. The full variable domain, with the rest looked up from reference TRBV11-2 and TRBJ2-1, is EAGVAQSPRYKIIEKRQSVAFWCNPISGHATLYWYQQILGQGPKLLIQFQNNGVVDDSQLPKDRFSAERLKGVDSTLKIQPAKLEDSAVYLCASTLGGGLYNEQFFGPGTRLTVL.

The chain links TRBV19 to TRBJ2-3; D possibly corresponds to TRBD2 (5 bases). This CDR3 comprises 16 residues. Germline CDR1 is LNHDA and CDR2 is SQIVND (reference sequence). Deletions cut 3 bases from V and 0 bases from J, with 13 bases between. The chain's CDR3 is CASSIATRSSTDTQYF. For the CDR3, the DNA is TGTGCCAGTAGTATCGCAACTAGATCAAGCACAGATACGCAGTATTTT.

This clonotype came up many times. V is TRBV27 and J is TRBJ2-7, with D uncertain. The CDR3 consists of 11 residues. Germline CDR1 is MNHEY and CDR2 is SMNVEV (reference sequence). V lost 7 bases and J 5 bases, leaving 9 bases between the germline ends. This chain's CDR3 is CASTFGHEQYF. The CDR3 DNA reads TGTGCCAGCACCTTTGGCCACGAGCAGTACTTC.

The CDR3 spells CASSSPGSNQPQHF. CDR3 bases: TGTGCCAGCAGTTCCCCTGGAAGCAATCAGCCCCAGCATTTT. The rearrangement joins TRBV28 to TRBJ1-5, with D unclear. Germline CDR1 is MDHEN and CDR2 is SYDVKM. Trimming removed 4 bases at V and 1 base at J, with 8 bases between. The CDR3 has 14 residues.

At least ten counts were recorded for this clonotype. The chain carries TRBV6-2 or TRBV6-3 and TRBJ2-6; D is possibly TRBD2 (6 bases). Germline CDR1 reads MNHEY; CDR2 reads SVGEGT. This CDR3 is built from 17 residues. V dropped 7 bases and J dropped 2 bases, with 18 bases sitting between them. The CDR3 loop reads CASTILGGAAGANVLTF. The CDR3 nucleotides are TGTGCCAGCACTATCCTGGGGGGAGCCGCTGGGGCCAACGTCCTGACTTTC.

The CDR3 nucleotides are TGTGCCAGTAGTATAGATTCGGTAGCGGGAGGGCCCTACAATGAGCAGTTCTTC. The encoded protein is CASSIDSVAGGPYNEQFF. The V and J genes are TRBV19 and TRBJ2-1; 11 nucleotides line up with TRBD2. V shed 0 bases and J 2 bases; nucleotides not matched to a gene: 6. Germline V lookup: CDR1 LNHDA, CDR2 SQIVND (reference sequence). The CDR3 covers 18 residues.

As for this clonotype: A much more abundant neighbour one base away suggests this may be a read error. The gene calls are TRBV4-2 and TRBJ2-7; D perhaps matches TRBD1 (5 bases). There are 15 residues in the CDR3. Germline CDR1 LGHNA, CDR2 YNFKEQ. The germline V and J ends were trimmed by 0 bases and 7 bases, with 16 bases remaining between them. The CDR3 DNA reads TGTGCCAGCAGCCAAGATCAGGGTACCGTCCGGGAGCAGTACTTC. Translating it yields CASSQDQGTVREQYF.

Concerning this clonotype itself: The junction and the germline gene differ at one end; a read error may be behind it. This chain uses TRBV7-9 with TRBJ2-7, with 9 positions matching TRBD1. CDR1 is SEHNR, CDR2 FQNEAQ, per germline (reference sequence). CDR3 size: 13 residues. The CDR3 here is CTSSLDRGVEQYF. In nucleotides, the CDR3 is TGTACCAGCAGCTTAGACAGGGGGGTCGAGCAGTACTTC.

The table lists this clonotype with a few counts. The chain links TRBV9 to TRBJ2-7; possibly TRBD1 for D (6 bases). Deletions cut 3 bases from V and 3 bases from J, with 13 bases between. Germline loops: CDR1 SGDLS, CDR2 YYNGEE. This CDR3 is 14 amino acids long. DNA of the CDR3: TGTGCCAGCAGCGGCCGGGACAAGGACTACGAGCAGTACTTC. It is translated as CASSGRDKDYEQYF.

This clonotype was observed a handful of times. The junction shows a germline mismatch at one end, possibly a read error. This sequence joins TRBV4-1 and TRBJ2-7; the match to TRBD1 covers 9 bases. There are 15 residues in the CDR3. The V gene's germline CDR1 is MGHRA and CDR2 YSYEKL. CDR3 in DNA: TGCGCCAGCAGCCTACAACGGACAGGGGACTACGAGCAATACTTC. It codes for CASSLQRTGDYEQYF.

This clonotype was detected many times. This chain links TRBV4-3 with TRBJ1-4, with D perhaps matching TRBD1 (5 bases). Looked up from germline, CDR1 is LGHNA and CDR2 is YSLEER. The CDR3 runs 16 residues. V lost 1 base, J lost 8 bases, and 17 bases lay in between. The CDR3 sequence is CASSQAWQGGGEKLFF. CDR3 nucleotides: TGCGCCAGCAGCCAAGCTTGGCAGGGAGGAGGAGAAAAACTGTTTTTT.

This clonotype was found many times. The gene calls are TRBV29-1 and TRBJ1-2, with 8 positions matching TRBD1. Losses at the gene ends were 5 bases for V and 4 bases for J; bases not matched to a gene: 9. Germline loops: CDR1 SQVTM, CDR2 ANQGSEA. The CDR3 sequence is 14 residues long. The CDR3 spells CSVLTPDRVYGYTF. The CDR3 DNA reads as TGCAGCGTTCTGACCCCGGACAGGGTCTATGGCTACACCTTC.

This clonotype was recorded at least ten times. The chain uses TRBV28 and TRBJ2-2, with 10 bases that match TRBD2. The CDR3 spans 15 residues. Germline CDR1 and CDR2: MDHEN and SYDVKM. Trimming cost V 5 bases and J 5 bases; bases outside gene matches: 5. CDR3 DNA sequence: TGTGCCAGCAGTCCTCGGACTAGCGGTACCGGGGAGCTGTTTTTT. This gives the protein CASSPRTSGTGELFF.

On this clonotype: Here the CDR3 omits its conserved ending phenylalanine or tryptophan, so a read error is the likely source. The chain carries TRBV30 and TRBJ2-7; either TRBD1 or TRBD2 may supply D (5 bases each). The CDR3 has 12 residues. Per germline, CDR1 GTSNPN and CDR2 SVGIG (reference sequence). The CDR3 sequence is CSNRDGSYEQYL. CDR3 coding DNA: TGCTCCAACCGGGACGGGTCCTACGAGCAGTACCTC.